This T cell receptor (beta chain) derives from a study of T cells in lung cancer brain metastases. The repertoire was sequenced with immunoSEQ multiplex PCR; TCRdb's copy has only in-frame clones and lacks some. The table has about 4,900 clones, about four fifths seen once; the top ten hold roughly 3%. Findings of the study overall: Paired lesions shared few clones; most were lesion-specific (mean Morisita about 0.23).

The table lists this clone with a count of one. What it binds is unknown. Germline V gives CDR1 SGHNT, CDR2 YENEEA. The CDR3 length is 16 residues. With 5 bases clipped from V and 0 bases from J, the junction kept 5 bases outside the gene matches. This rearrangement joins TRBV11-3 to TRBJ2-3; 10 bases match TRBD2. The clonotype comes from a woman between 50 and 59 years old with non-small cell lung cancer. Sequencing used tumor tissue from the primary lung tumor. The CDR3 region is CASSPRTSGSTDTQYF. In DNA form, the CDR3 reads TGTGCCAGCAGCCCGCGGACTAGCGGAAGCACAGATACGCAGTATTTT.